Shown below are 17 T cell receptor beta chains from a single sample sequenced in a study of T cells expressing NK-cell markers. TCRdb reprocessed the 5' RACE reads and stores each CDR3 protein as one record, lacking DNA. Recorded for this sample: some 280,000 distinct CDR3 sequences. The source material was blood T cells: a sorted CD56 or NKG2C T cell subset, CD4+ or CD8+ T cells, or bulk PBMC T cells (not recorded which). These receptors originate from a man between 18 and 35 years old in good health.

The rearrangement links TRBV5-5 to TRBJ1-5; TCRdb calls TRBD1, which cannot be checked without DNA. CDR3 length: 14 amino acids. Germline V lookup: CDR1 SGHKS, CDR2 YYEKEE (reference sequence). The CDR3 spells CASSLGTGQGPQHF.

This chain connects TRBV20-1 to TRBJ2-3; TCRdb outputs TRBD1, but without DNA this stays unchecked. The CDR3 sequence is 14 residues long. In germline, CDR1 is DFQATT, CDR2 SNEGSKA (reference sequence). CDR3 amino acids: CSARVGTGADTQYF.

The chain recombines TRBV20-1 with TRBJ2-4. The germline V gene has CDR1 DFQATT and CDR2 SNEGSKA (reference sequence). The CDR3 has 11 amino acids. CDR3 loop: CSAQTENIQYF.

The J gene is TRBJ1-2, the V gene TRBV10-3; TCRdb's assignment of TRBD1 cannot be checked, as there is no DNA. The CDR3 is 17 residues long. The V gene's germline CDR1 is ENHRY and CDR2 SYGVKD. The CDR3 spells CAIRDTSDRGYFDGYTF.

The J gene is TRBJ2-2, the V gene TRBV7-2; TCRdb gives TRBD1 as the D gene, but with no DNA this cannot be confirmed. The germline V gene has CDR1 SGHTA and CDR2 FQGNSA. The CDR3 spans 16 residues. This CDR3 is CASPSGAPINTGELFF.

The J gene is TRBJ2-3, the V gene TRBV28; TCRdb picks TRBD2, but there is no DNA to check that call. The CDR3 runs 15 residues. Germline V CDR1 and CDR2: MDHEN, SYDVKM. The CDR3 here is CASSSAGGPIDTQYF.

This chain's CDR3 is CAISESGTGGKRARQFF. The chain is built from TRBV10-3 and TRBJ2-1; TCRdb indicates TRBD1, and absent DNA this call remains unverified. This CDR3 spans 17 amino acids. The germline V gene encodes CDR1 ENHRY and CDR2 SYGVKD.

This chain uses TRBV11-2 with TRBJ2-7; TCRdb outputs TRBD2, but without DNA this stays unchecked. The CDR3 length is 18 residues. The germline V gene has CDR1 SGHAT and CDR2 FQNNGV. The CDR3 reads CASSLKRTSGGRGYEQYF.

The V and J genes are TRBV6-5 and TRBJ2-2; without DNA, the TCRdb call of TRBD1 cannot be checked. Germline CDR1 reads MNHEY; CDR2 reads SVGAGI. This CDR3 is 16 amino acids long. The CDR3 protein is CASSTQGPANTGELFF.

The chain couples TRBV7-9 to TRBJ2-1; there is no DNA to check the TCRdb D call of TRBD2. Germline values: CDR1 SEHNR, CDR2 FQNEAQ (reference sequence). The CDR3 has 15 amino acids. CDR3 amino acids: CASSSSGVRLDEQFF.

The rearrangement uses TRBV5-1 and TRBJ2-7; TCRdb proposes TRBD1, but this gene call is untestable without DNA. Germline V gene data show CDR1 as SGHRS and CDR2 as YFSETQ. The CDR3 length is 15 residues. CDR3 protein: CASSLVGTSSYEQYF. Supplemented by reference TRBV5-1 and TRBJ2-7, the full variable domain reads KAGVTQTPRYLIKTRGQQVTLSCSPISGHRSVSWYQQTPGQGLQFLFEYFSETQRNKGNFPGRFSGRQFSNSRSEMNVSTLELGDSALYLCASSLVGTSSYEQYFGPGTRLTVT.

The chain carries TRBV12-5 and TRBJ2-3; without DNA, the TCRdb call of TRBD2 cannot be checked. There are 15 residues in the CDR3. Germline V gene data show CDR1 as LGHNT and CDR2 as FRNRAP. The CDR3 reads CASGLSGRPTDTQYF. Using reference TRBV12-5 and TRBJ2-3 for the parts outside the CDR3, the full variable domain is DARVTQTPRHKVTEMGQEVTMRCQPILGHNTVFWYRQTMMQGLELLAYFRNRAPLDDSGMPKDRFSAEMPDATLATLKIQPSEPRDSAVYFCASGLSGRPTDTQYFGPGTRLTVL.

V gene TRBV7-9 combines with J gene TRBJ2-1; TCRdb lists TRBD2, though no DNA is available to test this call. Germline lookup yields CDR1 SEHNR and CDR2 FQNEAQ (reference sequence). The CDR3 contains 15 residues. This CDR3 reads CASSALLGNNDEQFF. The variable domain in full, with the rest retrieved from reference TRBV7-9 and TRBJ2-1, is DTGVSQNPRHKITKRGQNVTFRCDPISEHNRLYWYRQTLGQGPEFLTYFQNEAQLEKSRLLSDRFSAERPKGSFSTLEIQRTEQGDSAMYLCASSALLGNNDEQFFGPGTRLTVL.

The rearrangement uses TRBV24-1 and TRBJ2-5. Germline lookup yields CDR1 KGHDR and CDR2 SFDVKD. The CDR3 sequence is 13 residues long. The CDR3 sequence is CATSDYPLETQYF.

The chain links TRBV18 to TRBJ2-3; without DNA, the TCRdb call of TRBD2 cannot be checked. This CDR3 has 15 residues. The germline CDR1 and CDR2 sequences are KGHSH and LQKENI. The CDR3 is CASSPDASSRDTQYF.

This chain joins TRBV12-3 or TRBV12-4 and TRBJ2-6; the D call of TRBD1 rests on TCRdb alone, since no DNA is present to check it. The CDR3 length is 18 residues. The CDR3: CASSFRGLISSGANVLTF.

V usage is TRBV12-3 or TRBV12-4 and J usage is TRBJ2-6; TCRdb picks TRBD1, but there is no DNA to check that call. The CDR3 is 17 residues long. The CDR3 here is CASRPDIADSGANVLTF.